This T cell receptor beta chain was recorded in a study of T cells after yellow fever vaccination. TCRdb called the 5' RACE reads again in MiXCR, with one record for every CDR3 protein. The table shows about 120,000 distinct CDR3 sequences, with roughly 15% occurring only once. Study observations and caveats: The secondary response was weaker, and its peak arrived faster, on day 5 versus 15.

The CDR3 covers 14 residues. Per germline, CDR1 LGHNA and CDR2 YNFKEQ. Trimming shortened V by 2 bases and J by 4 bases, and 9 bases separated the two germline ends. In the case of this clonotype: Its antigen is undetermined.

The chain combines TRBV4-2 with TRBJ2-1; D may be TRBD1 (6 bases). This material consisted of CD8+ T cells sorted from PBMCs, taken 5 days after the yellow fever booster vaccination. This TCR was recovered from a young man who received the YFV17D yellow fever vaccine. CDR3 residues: CASSQLGQYNEQFF. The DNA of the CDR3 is TGTGCCAGCAGCCAACTCGGACAGTACAATGAGCAGTTCTTC.